This passage covers 10 T cell receptor beta chains from one sample sequenced in a study of T cells in Graves' hyperthyroidism and ophthalmopathy. Amplification of TCR beta CDR3 regions used RNA as the template. The HTBI primer set drove a first-round RT-PCR of the TCR CDR3. One entry per CDR3 protein, called by TCRdb with MiXCR from the multiplex PCR reads. This sample yields a few hundred thousand distinct CDR3 sequences, of which 46% are seen a single time; roughly 8.2% belongs to the top ten. Sequences were obtained from peripheral blood or thyroid tissue (not recorded which). The receptors were sampled from a woman aged 18-35 years with Graves' hyperthyroidism.

V usage is TRBV6-1 and J usage is TRBJ2-7; no reliable D call. The J call may be faulty, since TRBJ2-1 better matches the DNA end. Per germline, CDR1 MNHNS and CDR2 SASEGT. The CDR3 has 14 residues. Here the CDR3 reads CASSYPMSGVGQFF. CDR3 DNA: TGTGCCAGCAGTTACCCCATGAGTGGGGTCGGGCAGTTCTTC.

This chain links TRBV24-1 with TRBJ2-5, with TRBD2 matching over 11 bases. The CDR3 is made up of 18 amino acids. Germline loops: CDR1 KGHDR, CDR2 SFDVKD. V dropped 5 bases and J dropped 0; count of bases not matched to a gene: 10. The CDR3 DNA follows: TGTGCCACCAGTGCACCACTGACTAGCGGGACGAACCAAGAGACCCAGTACTTC. Translation: CATSAPLTSGTNQETQYF.

Turning to this clonotype: This likely came from a read error, as a far larger clone is one base away. J is TRBJ1-2 and V is TRBV12-3 or TRBV12-4; 7 positions match TRBD1. The CDR3 runs to 14 residues. V was clipped by 6 bases and J by 5 bases; unmatched bases: 9. CDR3 nucleotides: TGTGCCAGCAGCCCTCTTGGCAGGGGGTATGGCTACACCTTC. It specifies CASSPLGRGYGYTF.

This chain uses TRBV5-5 with TRBJ1-1, with D possibly being TRBD1 (5 bases). CDR1 is SGHKS, CDR2 YYEKEE, per germline (reference sequence). CDR3 length: 13 amino acids. The V end lost 4 bases, the J end lost 12 bases, and 19 bases lay between the germline ends. The CDR3 is CASSQEAHGTSFF. In nucleotides, the CDR3 is TGTGCCAGCAGCCAAGAAGCCCACGGGACGTCTTTCTTT.

The chain is built from TRBV10-1 and TRBJ2-4; possibly TRBD1 for D (5 bases). The V gene lost 0 bases and the J gene lost 6 bases, with 12 bases spanning the gap. The CDR3 loop spans 15 amino acids. CDR1 WNHNN and CDR2 SYGVQD come from the germline V gene (reference sequence). The CDR3 sequence: CASSESSRVGNIQYF. The CDR3 nucleotides read TGCGCCAGCAGTGAGTCGTCCAGGGTTGGAAACATTCAGTACTTC.

V gene TRBV2 combines with J gene TRBJ2-7; a weak D match, TRBD1 (6 bases). From germline, CDR1 is SNHLY and CDR2 FYNNEI. V gave up 7 bases and J gave up 5 bases, with 15 bases separating them. The CDR3 consists of 13 residues. CDR3 residues: CASNWNRVHEQYF. The CDR3 DNA reads TGTGCCAGCAATTGGAACAGGGTCCACGAGCAGTACTTC.

This clonotype was recorded many times. The J gene is TRBJ2-5, the V gene TRBV7-7; D not resolved. The V gene lost 2 bases and the J gene lost 6 bases, with 13 bases spanning the gap. CDR1 is SSHAT, CDR2 FNYEAQ, per germline (reference sequence). The CDR3 runs 14 residues. The chain's CDR3 is CASSLLGLGKTQYF. In nucleotides, the CDR3 is TGTGCCAGCAGCTTACTGGGTTTGGGAAAGACCCAGTACTTC. Using reference TRBV7-7 and TRBJ2-5 for the parts outside the CDR3, the full variable domain is GAGVSQSPRYKVTKRGQDVTLRCDPISSHATLYWYQQALGQGPEFLTYFNYEAQPDKSGLPSDRFSAERPEGSISTLTIQRTEQRDSAMYRCASSLLGLGKTQYFGPGTRLLVL.

This clonotype was observed many times. This chain uses TRBV12-3 or TRBV12-4 with TRBJ1-3; 7 bases agree with TRBD1. With V trimmed by 6 bases and J by 0 bases, 5 bases remained unmatched. CDR3 size: 15 residues. DNA of the CDR3: TGTGCCAGCAGCCCCAGGGGGGACTCTGGAAACACCATATATTTT. Protein sequence: CASSPRGDSGNTIYF.

This clonotype was detected ten times or more. This chain uses TRBV24-1 with TRBJ2-2, with 10 bases matching TRBD2. Germline CDR1 is KGHDR and CDR2 is SFDVKD. CDR3 length: 16 residues. The ends lost 0 bases at V and 6 bases at J; junction bases unmatched: 3. CDR3 protein: CATSDLRLAGPGELFF. As DNA, the CDR3 is TGTGCCACCAGTGATTTGAGACTAGCGGGTCCCGGGGAGCTGTTTTTT.

The chain joins TRBV12-5 to TRBJ2-7, with D possibly being TRBD1 (5 bases). CDR3 length equals 13 residues. V lost 2 bases and J lost 3, with 8 bases in between. The germline CDR1 and CDR2 sequences are LGHNT and FRNRAP. Here the CDR3 reads CASGLNRHYEQYF. DNA of the CDR3: TGTGCTAGTGGTTTGAACAGGCACTACGAGCAGTACTTC.